What follows describes a single T cell receptor beta chain. Its antigen is not identified. Sequenced by immunoSEQ multiplex PCR; TCRdb stores in-frame clones only, minus some. Among 150,000 to 200,000 clones, about 87% were seen once, and the ten largest hold 2.5% to 3%. CDR1 LNHNV and CDR2 YYDKDF come from the germline V gene (reference sequence). V was clipped by 5 bases and J by 8 bases; unmatched bases: 7. This CDR3 has 14 residues. The data were taken from a study of T cell responses to AZD1222 COVID-19 vaccine. Overall study findings and caveats: Donors skewed white British and female; clonal diversity was possibly underestimated. Of the AZD1222 recipients, only five to seven were seropositive at baseline.

The J gene is TRBJ2-2, the V gene TRBV15; 8 positions agree with TRBD1. Here the sequenced sample was peripheral blood, taken on day 0 of MenACWY control vaccination. The source is an adult in good health. CDR3 nucleotide sequence: TGTGCCACCAGCCGGGACAGGTCACGAGGGGAGCTGTTTTTT. Protein product: CATSRDRSRGELFF.